The rows below give T cell receptor beta chains drawn from one sample of a study of cytomegalovirus exposure and HLA in healthy donors. The protocol was immunoSEQ multiplex PCR, while the TCRdb copy is restricted to in-frame clones and leaves out a portion. The sample lists approximately 190,000 clones, approximately 86% occurring once. The sample comprised PBMCs. The receptors originated from a boy aged 2 to 9 in good health and CMV-seronegative. Both conserved end residues are part of each CDR3. A D gene is named only where the DNA matches it firmly. Clone size is not always given. Where it is, it says once, few, many or a class for expanded clones.

D gene,V gene,J gene,clone size,CDR3 protein,CDR3 DNA
.,TRBV7-3,TRBJ1-1,.,CASSLQPRTVEAFF,TGTGCCAGCAGCCTACAACCCAGAACAGTTGAAGCTTTCTTT
.,TRBV4-1,TRBJ2-7,.,CASSQARDRGEQYF,TGCGCCAGCAGCCAAGCTCGGGATAGAGGCGAGCAGTACTTC
TRBD1,TRBV5-4,TRBJ1-6,.,CASSPPTGGNSPLHF,TGTGCCAGCAGCCCCCCGACAGGGGGTAATTCACCCCTCCACTTT
TRBD1,TRBV5-1,TRBJ2-5,few,CASSLDTGGGETQYF,TGCGCCAGCAGCTTGGATACAGGGGGCGGCGAGACCCAGTACTTC
.,TRBV4-2,TRBJ2-4,few,CASSDKVTGFGENIQYF,TGTGCCAGCAGCGATAAGGTCACAGGGTTTGGGGAAAACATTCAGTACTTC
TRBD2,TRBV6-1,TRBJ2-7,.,CASTSGITYEQYF,TGTGCCAGCACTAGCGGGATCACCTACGAGCAGTACTTC
.,TRBV6-1,TRBJ2-5,.,CASSFRGGQETQYF,TGTGCCAGTTCCTTTAGGGGAGGCCAAGAGACCCAGTACTTC
.,TRBV18,TRBJ1-2,.,CASSMRNNYGYTF,TGTGCCAGCTCAATGCGGAATAACTATGGCTACACCTTC
TRBD1,TRBV6-6,TRBJ1-2,once,CASRIGQAYGYTF,TGTGCCAGCAGGATCGGACAGGCCTATGGCTACACCTTC
TRBD2,TRBV29-1,TRBJ2-3,.,CSVGVSGGTDTQYF,TGCAGCGTGGGGGTCAGCGGGGGTACAGATACGCAGTATTTT
.,TRBV7-2,TRBJ1-1,.,CASSPRQGAGPEAFF,TGTGCCAGCAGCCCAAGGCAGGGAGCGGGGCCTGAAGCTTTCTTT
.,TRBV9,TRBJ1-2,.,CASSVTSGRNDGYTF,TGTGCCAGCAGCGTAACGTCAGGGAGGAATGATGGCTACACCTTC
.,TRBV5-1,TRBJ2-1,.,CASSLSISVRGGEQFF,TGCGCCAGCAGCTTGAGTATTAGCGTCCGTGGAGGTGAGCAGTTCTTC
.,TRBV5-6,TRBJ1-6,.,CASSPRQAFNSPLHF,TGTGCCAGCTCACCCCGGCAGGCCTTTAATTCACCCCTCCACTTT
TRBD1,TRBV28,TRBJ2-7,.,CASTTKGQGAYEQYF,TGTGCCAGCACCACGAAGGGACAGGGGGCTTACGAGCAGTACTTC
.,TRBV5-6,TRBJ1-1,.,CASSLMGGNMNTEAFF,TGTGCCAGCAGCTTGATGGGGGGTAACATGAACACTGAAGCTTTCTTT
.,TRBV5-1,TRBJ1-5,few,CASRGQLQPQHF,TGCGCCAGCCGAGGACAGCTTCAGCCCCAGCATTTT
.,TRBV6-6,TRBJ1-2,.,CATHRGREIANYGYTF,TGTGCCACACACCGGGGAAGGGAAATTGCTAACTATGGCTACACCTTC
.,TRBV7-2,TRBJ1-2,.,CASSLGEANYGYTF,TGTGCCAGCAGCTTGGGGGAGGCTAACTATGGCTACACCTTC
.,TRBV6-1,TRBJ2-7,.,CASSEGVGLRAGGYEQYF,TGTGCCAGCAGTGAAGGGGTGGGGTTGAGGGCCGGAGGATACGAGCAGTACTTC
TRBD1,TRBV7-8,TRBJ1-4,.,CASRPTGTGGREKLFF,TGTGCCAGCAGGCCTACCGGGACAGGGGGGAGGGAAAAACTGTTTTTT
.,TRBV27,TRBJ1-1,.,CASSTGRNTEAFF,TGTGCCAGCAGTACAGGGAGGAACACTGAAGCTTTCTTT
.,TRBV9,TRBJ1-3,.,CASSPRGQSGNTIYF,TGTGCCAGCAGCCCCAGAGGGCAGTCTGGAAACACCATATATTTT
TRBD1,TRBV5-1,TRBJ1-6,.,CASSLDTRGTANNSPLHF,TGCGCCAGCAGCTTGGACACAAGAGGGACAGCAAATAATTCACCCCTCCACTTT
TRBD1,TRBV27,TRBJ1-6,.,CASKQGSIYVGSPLHF,TGTGCCAGTAAACAGGGGTCCATATACGTAGGATCACCCCTCCACTTT
TRBD1,TRBV6-1,TRBJ1-1,.,CAGSELYRGIDTEAFF,TGTGCCGGCAGTGAACTTTACAGGGGAATAGACACTGAAGCTTTCTTT
.,TRBV5-6,TRBJ1-2,.,CASRSTGFRYGYTF,TGTGCCAGCAGGTCGACAGGCTTTCGGTATGGCTACACCTTC
.,TRBV5-1,TRBJ2-7,once,CASSSTEAFSYEQYF,TGCGCCAGCAGCTCCACGGAGGCATTCTCCTACGAGCAGTACTTC
TRBD1,TRBV11-2,TRBJ2-2,once,CASRWTGWEANTGELFF,TGTGCCAGCAGATGGACAGGGTGGGAAGCGAACACCGGGGAGCTGTTTTTT
TRBD1,TRBV29-1,TRBJ2-3,.,CSATGDAASTDTQYF,TGCAGCGCCACAGGGGACGCGGCGAGCACAGATACGCAGTATTTT
TRBD2,TRBV29-1,TRBJ2-1,.,CSVEGLSGKSSYNEQFF,TGCAGCGTTGAAGGACTTAGCGGGAAATCTTCCTACAATGAGCAGTTCTTC
.,TRBV27,TRBJ2-7,.,CASSFRLTGEQYF,TGTGCCAGCAGTTTCAGGTTAACGGGGGAGCAGTACTTC
TRBD1,TRBV7-9,TRBJ1-1,.,CASSPGQGLNTEAFF,TGTGCCAGCAGCCCCGGACAGGGATTGAACACTGAAGCTTTCTTT
.,TRBV18,TRBJ2-7,few,CASSPRAGGLEQYF,TGTGCCAGCTCACCACGGGCAGGAGGCCTCGAGCAGTACTTC
.,TRBV7-2,TRBJ2-1,.,CASSSRSNEQFF,TGTGCCAGCAGCTCGAGGTCGAATGAGCAGTTCTTC
TRBD2,TRBV7-2,TRBJ2-1,.,CASSISGSFHNEQFF,TGTGCCAGCAGCATTAGCGGGAGTTTCCACAATGAGCAGTTCTTC
.,TRBV19,TRBJ1-1,.,CASSERYVGTEAFF,TGTGCCAGTAGTGAGCGATATGTGGGCACTGAAGCTTTCTTT
.,TRBV6-1,TRBJ2-1,.,CASHDRGLGNEQFF,TGTGCCTCCCACGACCGGGGATTAGGGAATGAGCAGTTCTTC
TRBD2,TRBV5-4,TRBJ2-5,once,CASSLPSAGGPDTQYF,TGTGCCAGCAGCTTGCCGTCGGCGGGGGGGCCGGATACCCAGTACTTC
.,TRBV27,TRBJ2-5,.,CASSLERGGETQYF,TGTGCCAGCAGTTTGGAAAGAGGGGGAGAGACCCAGTACTTC
.,TRBV5-1,TRBJ1-1,.,CASSLQGTSFEAFF,TGCGCCAGCAGCTTGCAGGGAACCTCGTTTGAAGCTTTCTTT
.,TRBV28,TRBJ2-5,.,CASSWTRGQTQYF,TGTGCCAGCAGTTGGACCAGGGGTCAGACCCAGTACTTC
.,TRBV7-6,TRBJ2-7,.,CASSFPGDEQYF,TGTGCCAGCAGCTTCCCGGGAGACGAGCAGTACTTC